This T cell receptor (beta chain) stems from a study of CD8+CD57+ T cells in acquired aplastic anemia. Genomic DNA acted as the template from which TCR beta VDJ combination and CDR3 sequence profiling were carried out. One entry per CDR3 protein, called by TCRdb with MiXCR from the reads. The sample carries over 150,000 distinct CDR3 sequences, just over 50% recorded once. In patients chosen for sequencing, flow cytometry had shown CD8+CD57+ cell expansion. The sequence came from a human donor with aplastic anemia. The sequenced material came from sorted CD4+, CD8+, or CD8+CD57+ T cells (not recorded which) from PBMCs.

As DNA, the CDR3 is TGTGCCAGCAGCGTAGAAAGGGGCACTGAAGCTTTCTTT. This codes for CASSVERGTEAFF. The chain recombines TRBV9 with TRBJ1-1; tentative D call: TRBD1 (5 bases). Germline V gene sequence: CDR1 SGDLS, CDR2 YYNGEE. The CDR3 is 13 amino acids. V lost 0 bases, J lost 4 bases, and 7 bases lay in between.